What follows are 3 T cell receptor beta chains derived from one specimen sequenced in a study of cytomegalovirus exposure and HLA in healthy donors. TCRdb keeps only in-frame clones here, not all; method: immunoSEQ multiplex PCR. Seen here are under 200,000 clones, approximately 96% observed once, and the top ten hold more than 0.7%. The sequencing sample was made of PBMCs. The receptors come from a woman aged 18 to 35 in good health and CMV-seronegative.

Here the CDR3 reads CATSRDLLAGGPPLDTDTQYF. In DNA, the CDR3 is TGTGCCACCAGCAGAGATCTACTAGCGGGGGGGCCTCCTTTAGACACAGATACGCAGTATTTT. V and J are TRBV15 and TRBJ2-3; TRBD2 aligns across 13 bases. V gave up 0 bases and J gave up 2 bases; unmatched junction bases: 14. CDR1 and CDR2 (germline): LNHNV, YYDKDF (reference sequence). The length of the CDR3 is 21 residues.

This chain joins TRBV7-3 and TRBJ2-3; D might be TRBD2 (6 bases). Trimming pared 5 bases from V and 0 bases from J, leaving 12 bases between. The germline CDR1 and CDR2 sequences are SGHTA and FQGTGA. The CDR3 is 15 residues long. As DNA, the CDR3 is TGTGCCAGCAGCGAAGCGGGTACTAGCACAGATACGCAGTATTTT. Translating it yields CASSEAGTSTDTQYF.

The chain combines TRBV11-2 with TRBJ1-2, with TRBD1 identical over 7 bases. The germline CDR1 and CDR2 sequences are SGHAT and FQNNGV. The V gene end was trimmed by 0 bases and the J gene end by 6 bases; junction bases not matched to a gene: 4. The length of the CDR3 is 14 residues. The chain's CDR3 is CASSLEGGRHGYTF. The CDR3 DNA reads as TGTGCCAGCAGCTTAGAAGGGGGCCGGCATGGCTACACCTTC.